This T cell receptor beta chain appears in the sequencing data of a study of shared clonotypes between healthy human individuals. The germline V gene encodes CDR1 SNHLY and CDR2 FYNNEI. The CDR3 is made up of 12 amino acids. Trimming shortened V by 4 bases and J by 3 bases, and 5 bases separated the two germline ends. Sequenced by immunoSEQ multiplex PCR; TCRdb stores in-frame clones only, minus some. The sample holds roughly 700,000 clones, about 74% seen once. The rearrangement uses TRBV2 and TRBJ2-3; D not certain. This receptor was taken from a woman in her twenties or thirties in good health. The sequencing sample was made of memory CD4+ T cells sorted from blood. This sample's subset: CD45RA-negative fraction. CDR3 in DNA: TGTGCCAGCAGTGGAACTACAGATACGCAGTATTTT. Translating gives CASSGTTDTQYF.